The source of this T cell receptor (beta chain) is a study of blood T cells in healthy people across ages. Alongside a J-beta primer mix, a sample-barcoded 5' primer served in a second PCR lasting roughly 6 to 11 cycles. TCRdb itself ran the 5' RACE reads through MiXCR, one entry per CDR3 protein. The table lists 800,000 to 950,000 distinct CDR3 sequences, 29% of them singletons, with 9.5% to 13% in the top ten. Study-wide results and caveats: With age, beta diversity per million T cells declined roughly linearly, significantly by over 35.

Notes on this clonotype: What it binds is not known.

CDR1 and CDR2 from the germline V gene are LGHNA and YSLEER. V lost 0 bases and J lost 5, with 8 bases in between. This CDR3 region has 14 residues. The sample was also reused in another study, on T cells of mothers and their children.

The gene calls are TRBV4-3 and TRBJ2-1, with D perhaps matching TRBD2 (6 bases). The sequencing sample was made of blood. This clonotype was obtained from a woman in her forties in good health. Written as DNA, the CDR3 is TGCGCCAGCAGCCAAGATCGGGAGAACAATGAGCAGTTCTTC. It is translated as CASSQDRENNEQFF.